This is a list of T cell receptor beta chains from one sample in a study of blood T cell repertoires in COVID-19. Assay used: immunoSEQ multiplex PCR; TCRdb lists only in-frame clones, some missing. The sample gives fewer than 200,000 clones, approximately 85% of which show up once; around 7.5% is in the top ten. The sequenced sample consisted of peripheral blood. The receptors originated from a woman aged 60-75 years with acute or convalescent COVID-19. Each CDR3 is given with its conserved first and last residue. D genes are given only for firm matches. The size entry is marked missing in some rows and otherwise reads once, few, many or a size class.

D gene: .
clone size: .
V gene: TRBV19
J gene: TRBJ2-3
CDR3 DNA: TGTGCCAGTAGTCAGAGGTCTGGCACAGATACGCAGTATTTT
CDR3 protein: CASSQRSGTDTQYF

D gene: .
clone size: .
V gene: TRBV5-4
J gene: TRBJ1-3
CDR3 DNA: TGTGCCAGCAGCGTCGACAGCTCTGGAAACACCATATATTTT
CDR3 protein: CASSVDSSGNTIYF

D gene: .
clone size: .
V gene: TRBV27
J gene: TRBJ2-1
CDR3 DNA: TGTGCCAGCAGTTCCCGATCAGACAATGAGCAGTTCTTC
CDR3 protein: CASSSRSDNEQFF

D gene: TRBD1
clone size: .
V gene: TRBV3-1/TRBV3-2
J gene: TRBJ1-2
CDR3 DNA: TGTGCCAGCAGCCCCGGGACAGGCTATGGCTACACCTTC
CDR3 protein: CASSPGTGYGYTF

D gene: .
clone size: .
V gene: TRBV6-5
J gene: TRBJ1-5
CDR3 DNA: TGTGCCAGCAGCCCCCCGGGGCAGGGGAATCAGCCCCAGCATTTT
CDR3 protein: CASSPPGQGNQPQHF

D gene: .
clone size: .
V gene: TRBV19
J gene: TRBJ2-2
CDR3 DNA: TGTGCCAGTAGTATTCCCCCTACCGGGGAGCTGTTTTTT
CDR3 protein: CASSIPPTGELFF

D gene: .
clone size: .
V gene: TRBV19
J gene: TRBJ1-5
CDR3 DNA: TGTGCCAGTAGTTCGGACAGCGTCTATCAGCCCCAGCATTTT
CDR3 protein: CASSSDSVYQPQHF

D gene: TRBD1
clone size: .
V gene: TRBV5-8
J gene: TRBJ1-2
CDR3 DNA: TGTGCCAGCAGCCATGGACAGGGCTATGGCTACACCTTC
CDR3 protein: CASSHGQGYGYTF

D gene: .
clone size: .
V gene: TRBV29-1
J gene: TRBJ1-2
CDR3 DNA: TGCAGCGTTGGTCCAGACTATGGCTACACCTTC
CDR3 protein: CSVGPDYGYTF

D gene: .
clone size: .
V gene: TRBV28
J gene: TRBJ1-5
CDR3 DNA: TGTGCCAGCAGAACAGGGTTAGGTCAGCCCCAGCATTTT
CDR3 protein: CASRTGLGQPQHF

D gene: .
clone size: .
V gene: TRBV2
J gene: TRBJ1-5
CDR3 DNA: TGTGCCAGCACCAAGGGACAAGATAGCAATCAGCCCCAGCATTTT
CDR3 protein: CASTKGQDSNQPQHF

D gene: .
clone size: once
V gene: TRBV7-9
J gene: TRBJ2-5
CDR3 DNA: TGTGCCAGTCAGGGGAGCGACGAGACCCAGTACTTC
CDR3 protein: CASQGSDETQYF

D gene: .
clone size: .
V gene: TRBV24-1
J gene: TRBJ1-2
CDR3 DNA: TGTGCCACCAGTGCTGCTAACTATGGCTACACCTTC
CDR3 protein: CATSAANYGYTF

D gene: .
clone size: .
V gene: TRBV6-5
J gene: TRBJ1-1
CDR3 DNA: TGTGCCAGCGGCAGGGTTGGGACTGAAGCTTTCTTT
CDR3 protein: CASGRVGTEAFF

D gene: TRBD1
clone size: .
V gene: TRBV2
J gene: TRBJ2-3
CDR3 DNA: TGTGCCAGCAGTTCCCCGACAGGGTCAGATACGCAGTATTTT
CDR3 protein: CASSSPTGSDTQYF

D gene: .
clone size: .
V gene: TRBV27
J gene: TRBJ1-2
CDR3 DNA: TGTGCCAGCAGCCCGGGGACAATTAGCCATGGCTACACCTTC
CDR3 protein: CASSPGTISHGYTF

D gene: TRBD2
clone size: .
V gene: TRBV28
J gene: TRBJ2-1
CDR3 DNA: TGTGCCAGCTTTGACGGGGGGGATTACAATGAGCAGTTCTTC
CDR3 protein: CASFDGGDYNEQFF

D gene: TRBD1
clone size: .
V gene: TRBV9
J gene: TRBJ1-2
CDR3 DNA: TGTGCCAGCAGCGTAGGGCCAGGGGGCAACTATGGCTACACCTTC
CDR3 protein: CASSVGPGGNYGYTF

D gene: TRBD1
clone size: .
V gene: TRBV4-2
J gene: TRBJ1-4
CDR3 DNA: TGTGCCAGCAGCCAGGACACAGGGGGTTATGAAAAACTGTTTTTT
CDR3 protein: CASSQDTGGYEKLFF